This T cell receptor (beta chain) was retrieved from a study of Ad26.COV2.S vaccination and SARS-CoV-2 variants. General observations from the study: Researchers cautioned that TCR breadth and depth analyses may have underestimated total T cell responses. The placebo group had lower spike-specific TCR breadth than the vaccine recipients did. Those who received vaccine or placebo ended up with similar non-spike TCR breadth.

Germline values: CDR1 SGDLS, CDR2 YYNGEE. CDR3 size: 14 residues. With 4 bases clipped from V and 2 bases from J, the junction kept 5 bases outside the gene matches. TCRdb keeps only in-frame clones here, not all; method: immunoSEQ multiplex PCR. The table includes just over 350,000 clones, approximately 90% detected once. In regard to this clone: Antigen: not known.

This chain uses TRBV9 with TRBJ2-5; TRBD1 aligns across 7 bases. This clonotype was obtained from a human donor who had recovered from COVID-19. Sequences were derived from peripheral blood, sampled after recovery from COVID-19. CDR3 sequence reads: CASSSGTEQETQYF. The CDR3 coding sequence is TGTGCCAGCAGCTCCGGGACAGAACAAGAGACCCAGTACTTC.